This entry lists 20 T cell receptor beta chains sequenced from one sample in a study of T cells in Graves' hyperthyroidism and ophthalmopathy. Amplification of TCR beta CDR3 regions was performed using RNA transcripts as template. TCR CDR3 regions were first amplified by RT-PCR with HTBI primers. One entry per CDR3 protein results from TCRdb running MiXCR on the multiplex PCR reads. Among some 200,000 distinct CDR3 sequences listed, 15% to 20% were seen once. The sequenced material came from blood. The receptors shown here come from a man aged 45 to 65 with Graves' hyperthyroidism.

This clonotype was seen at least ten times. The V and J genes are TRBV11-3 and TRBJ2-1; 11 positions match TRBD2. V dropped 5 bases and J dropped 4; count of bases not matched to a gene: 4. Germline V gene sequence: CDR1 SGHNT, CDR2 YENEEA. The CDR3 length is 15 residues. CDR3 in amino acids: CASSRLAGIYNEQFF. DNA for the CDR3: TGTGCCAGCAGCCGACTAGCGGGAATATACAATGAGCAGTTCTTC.

The chain uses TRBV28 and TRBJ2-3; unclear D gene. V lost 3 bases to trimming and J lost 2 bases, with 12 bases between them. Germline CDR1 and CDR2: MDHEN and SYDVKM. There are 15 residues in the CDR3. CDR3: CASSFWKRDTDTQYF. In DNA, the CDR3 is TGTGCCAGCAGTTTCTGGAAGAGAGACACAGATACGCAGTATTTT.

In this sample, this clonotype turned up many times. The gene calls are TRBV28 and TRBJ1-5; D gene unclear. Germline-derived CDR1 and CDR2 are MDHEN and SYDVKM. Trimming pared 5 bases from V and 1 base from J, leaving 12 bases between. The CDR3 runs 15 residues. The CDR3 region has the DNA TGTGCCAGCAGTAGGCTTATTCTGAGCAATCAGCCCCAGCATTTT. Protein product: CASSRLILSNQPQHF.

The V and J genes are TRBV20-1 and TRBJ2-4; 11 bases fit TRBD1. With V trimmed by 4 bases and J by 7 bases, 9 bases remained unmatched. The germline V gene encodes CDR1 DFQATT and CDR2 SNEGSKA (reference sequence). There are 15 residues in the CDR3. The CDR3 region has the DNA TGCAGTGCTACGGGGACAGGGGGATTTAGGAACATTCAGTACTTC. Amino acid sequence: CSATGTGGFRNIQYF.

The genes are TRBV28 and TRBJ1-1; a weak D match, TRBD1 (5 bases). The CDR3 has 13 residues. CDR1 and CDR2 (germline): MDHEN, SYDVKM. Trimming removed 3 bases at V and 2 bases at J, with 7 bases between. The CDR3, as DNA: TGTGCCAGCAGTTTCAGGGCTAACACTGAAGCTTTCTTT. Translated: CASSFRANTEAFF.

This clonotype showed up just a few times. The chain is built from TRBV9 and TRBJ2-1; no reliable D call. CDR1 is SGDLS, CDR2 YYNGEE, per germline. V shed 2 bases and J shed 2 bases, with 8 bases lying between them. The CDR3 sequence is 14 residues long. The CDR3 DNA reads as TGTGCCAGCAGCGTGTTGTCCACCTACAATGAGCAGTTCTTC. Its translation: CASSVLSTYNEQFF.

This clonotype was detected a few times. The rearrangement links TRBV4-2 to TRBJ1-2; a weak D match, TRBD1 (6 bases). Germline loops: CDR1 LGHNA, CDR2 YNFKEQ. This CDR3 has 13 amino acids. The V gene lost 3 bases and the J gene lost 7 bases, with 12 bases spanning the gap. The CDR3, as DNA: TGTGCCAGCAGCCAGGAGACAGGTTCTGGCTACACCTTC. Protein: CASSQETGSGYTF.

A word on this clonotype: Just one base apart from a much larger clone, this may be a read error. This chain uses TRBV2 with TRBJ2-1; TRBD2 is a possible D gene (5 bases). The germline V gene has CDR1 SNHLY and CDR2 FYNNEI. The CDR3 consists of 14 residues. This CDR3 reads CASSEALIGDEQLF. The CDR3 DNA reads as TGTGCCAGCAGTGAAGCGCTGATCGGGGATGAGCAGCTCTTC.

This clonotype was observed a few times. V gene TRBV12-5 combines with J gene TRBJ1-5; D gene ambiguous. The length of the CDR3 is 13 residues. The V end lost 1 base, the J end lost 7 bases, and 8 bases lay between the germline ends. Germline V gene data show CDR1 as LGHNT and CDR2 as FRNRAP. CDR3 DNA: TGTGCTAGTGGTTTGGCGATGCAGCAGCCCCAGCATTTT. Amino acid sequence: CASGLAMQQPQHF.

This clonotype was detected a few times. The chain couples TRBV20-1 to TRBJ1-1, with 7 bases lining up with TRBD1. CDR3 length: 13 residues. Trimming cost V 6 bases and J 3 bases; bases outside gene matches: 7. Per germline, CDR1 DFQATT and CDR2 SNEGSKA (reference sequence). CDR3 in DNA: TGCAGTGCCCAAAAACAGGGGTACACTGAAGCTTTCTTT. Protein sequence: CSAQKQGYTEAFF.

The chain has TRBV10-1 and TRBJ2-7, with a tentative D call TRBD2 (5 bases). Trimming left V 2 bases short and J 5 bases short, with 13 bases between. CDR1 and CDR2 (germline): WNHNN, SYGVQD (reference sequence). The CDR3 is made up of 14 amino acids. The CDR3 coding sequence is TGCGCCAGCAGTGAGAATCGGGATTTCGACGAGCAGTACTTC. Translated: CASSENRDFDEQYF.

At least ten counts were recorded for this clonotype. This chain connects TRBV27 to TRBJ2-3; D may be TRBD1 or TRBD2 (6 bases each). The CDR3 extends over 16 amino acids. Deletions cut 5 bases from V and 5 bases from J, with 20 bases between. In germline, CDR1 is MNHEY, CDR2 SMNVEV (reference sequence). For the CDR3, the DNA is TGTGCCAGCAGTACAAATACAGGGCTCGGGGGAGATACGCAGTATTTT. This gives the protein CASSTNTGLGGDTQYF.

This clonotype was observed at least ten times. V usage is TRBV12-3 or TRBV12-4 and J usage is TRBJ1-5, with TRBD1 matching over 7 bases. The CDR3 totals 14 residues. J lost 6 bases, V lost 5 bases, and 7 bases had no gene match. The CDR3 sequence is CASSNNRGVQPQHF. CDR3 bases: TGTGCCAGCAGTAATAACAGGGGAGTTCAGCCCCAGCATTTT.

At least ten counts were recorded for this clonotype. The chain recombines TRBV18 with TRBJ1-1; 11 bases map to TRBD1. Germline assignment: CDR1 KGHSH and CDR2 LQKENI. This CDR3 has 17 amino acids. V lost 2 bases to trimming and J lost 1 base; unmatched junction nucleotides: 6. The CDR3 DNA is TGTGCCAGCTCACCAATGGGACAGGGGGTCCCGAACACTGAAGCTTTCTTT. Encoded protein: CASSPMGQGVPNTEAFF.

The chain joins TRBV4-2 to TRBJ2-7; D is unclear. The CDR3 has 14 residues. Per germline, CDR1 LGHNA and CDR2 YNFKEQ. Trimming stripped 1 base from V and 2 bases from J, with 9 bases between. DNA for the CDR3: TGTGCCAGCAGCCAAGGTATAGGGCCCTACGAGCAGTACTTC. Translated, it gives CASSQGIGPYEQYF.

Concerning this clonotype itself: A junction end diverges from the germline sequence, so it may reflect a read error. This chain uses TRBV28 with TRBJ2-1, with unresolved D. CDR3 length: 11 amino acids. Germline V gene sequence: CDR1 MDHEN, CDR2 SYDVKM. In DNA, the CDR3 is TGTACCAGCAGTGTGCTCTATACCCAGTTCTTC. Translated, it gives CTSSVLYTQFF.

In its sample, this clonotype was seen many times. The chain carries TRBV29-1 and TRBJ2-1, with 10 bases identical to TRBD2. The CDR3 runs 17 residues. The V gene end was trimmed by 2 bases and the J gene end by 3 bases; junction bases not matched to a gene: 10. Germline CDR1 reads SQVTM; CDR2 reads ANQGSEA. This CDR3 is CSVENLAGVFYYNEQFF. In nucleotides, the CDR3 is TGCAGCGTTGAAAATCTAGCGGGAGTGTTCTACTACAATGAGCAGTTCTTC.

This clonotype was seen a few times. The gene calls are TRBV20-1 and TRBJ2-7; no firm D call. Germline CDR1 reads DFQATT; CDR2 reads SNEGSKA (reference sequence). The CDR3 is 13 amino acids. Trimming left V 1 base short and J 6 bases short, with 13 bases between. The CDR3 nucleotides read TGCAGTGCTAGAGTGGGGTTCCCGCTCGAGCAGTACTTC. Protein: CSARVGFPLEQYF.

The J gene is TRBJ1-2, the V gene TRBV5-1; perhaps TRBD1 as D (5 bases). This CDR3 region has 15 residues. CDR1 is SGHRS, CDR2 YFSETQ, per germline. V was pared by 4 bases and J by 6 bases, with 19 bases between. DNA of the CDR3: TGCGCCAGCAGCCCGGAGAGAGAGGGGTGGGATGGCTACACCTTC. Translation: CASSPEREGWDGYTF. The variable domain in full, completed from reference TRBV5-1 and TRBJ1-2, reads KAGVTQTPRYLIKTRGQQVTLSCSPISGHRSVSWYQQTPGQGLQFLFEYFSETQRNKGNFPGRFSGRQFSNSRSEMNVSTLELGDSALYLCASSPEREGWDGYTFGSGTRLTVV.

This clonotype was recorded at least ten times. This chain uses TRBV5-1 with TRBJ1-1; D is possibly TRBD1 (5 bases). This CDR3 has 14 amino acids. Trimming pared 0 bases from V and 4 bases from J, leaving 10 bases between. CDR1 and CDR2 from the germline V gene are SGHRS and YFSETQ. DNA of the CDR3: TGCGCCAGCAGCTTGGGATGGGGGAGCACTGAAGCTTTCTTT. Residues: CASSLGWGSTEAFF.